Below, 27 T cell receptor beta chains from the same sample are listed, as sequenced in a study of chemoradiotherapy in HPV16-positive cancers. Profiling relied on immunoSEQ multiplex PCR, and the TCRdb table lists in-frame clones only, not all of them. The sample consists of roughly 14,000 clones, under 80% of them appearing once. Sampling was done from a patient who underwent chemoradiotherapy. The source is a human donor with HPV-associated anogenital cancer.

The chain carries TRBV7-2 and TRBJ1-2; no clear D. Trimming left V 4 bases short and J 3 bases short, with 3 bases between. This CDR3 contains 11 residues. In germline, CDR1 is SGHTA, CDR2 FQGNSA. CDR3 nucleotides: TGTGCCAGCAGCTCTTACTATGGCTACACCTTC. This codes for CASSSYYGYTF.

This clone was seen a single time. This rearrangement joins TRBV5-6 to TRBJ1-2; D is perhaps TRBD1 (5 bases). The germline V gene encodes CDR1 SGHDT and CDR2 YYEEEE. V lost 0 bases to trimming and J lost 4 bases, with 7 bases between them. The CDR3 contains 13 residues. The CDR3 is CASSLGGGYGYTF. The CDR3, as DNA: TGTGCCAGCAGCTTGGGGGGGGGCTATGGCTACACCTTC.

The J gene is TRBJ2-7, the V gene TRBV25-1; the D is unclear. Trimming shortened V by 8 bases and J by 3 bases, and 8 bases separated the two germline ends. This CDR3 region has 11 residues. Germline assignment: CDR1 MGHDK and CDR2 SYGVNS. The CDR3 is CASGIGYEQYF. In DNA form, the CDR3 reads TGTGCCAGCGGGATAGGCTACGAGCAGTACTTC.

This clone was counted a few times. Written as DNA, the CDR3 is TGTGCCAGCAGCTTAGTATCGGACCCCGGGGAGCTGTTTTTT. As protein: CASSLVSDPGELFF. V and J are TRBV7-9 and TRBJ2-2, with no clear D. The CDR3 totals 14 residues. The germline gives CDR1 SEHNR, CDR2 FQNEAQ (reference sequence). V lost 1 base to trimming and J lost 6 bases, with 9 bases between them.

The chain combines TRBV5-6 with TRBJ1-2; D possibly corresponds to TRBD1 (5 bases). CDR1 is SGHDT, CDR2 YYEEEE, per germline. V was shortened by 2 bases and J by 8 bases, with 7 bases between the two germline ends. The CDR3 spans 11 residues. Here the CDR3 DNA reads TGTGCCAGCAGCTTCGGGGGAGGCTACACCTTC. Translating it yields CASSFGGGYTF. The full variable domain, in which reference TRBV5-6 and TRBJ1-2 provide the parts outside the CDR3, is DAGVTQSPTHLIKTRGQQVTLRCSPKSGHDTVSWYQQALGQGPQFIFQYYEEEERQRGNFPDRFSGHQFPNYSSELNVNALLLGDSALYLCASSFGGGYTFGSGTRLTVV.

The chain recombines TRBV11-3 with TRBJ2-1; TRBD1 matches at 7 bases. Trimming cost V 4 bases and J 7 bases; bases outside gene matches: 7. Per germline, CDR1 SGHNT and CDR2 YENEEA. The CDR3 extends over 14 amino acids. CDR3 in DNA: TGTGCCAGCAGCTCCAGGGACAGAGCAAATGAGCAGTTCTTC. Translation gives CASSSRDRANEQFF.

This clone appeared a few times. V and J are TRBV5-8 and TRBJ2-3; D not resolved. Looked up from germline, CDR1 is SGHTS and CDR2 is YDEGEE. V lost 4 bases and J 0 bases, leaving 6 bases between the germline ends. The CDR3 sequence is 13 residues long. This CDR3 is CASSPYSTDTQYF. The CDR3 DNA is TGTGCCAGCAGCCCCTACAGCACAGATACGCAGTATTTT.

V usage is TRBV2 and J usage is TRBJ2-3; 11 nucleotides match TRBD1. Trimming removed 11 bases from V and 3 bases from J; junction bases left unmatched: 4. Per germline, CDR1 SNHLY and CDR2 FYNNEI. The CDR3 has 13 residues. CDR3 residues: CAGQGAGTDTQYF. CDR3 bases: TGTGCCGGACAGGGGGCTGGGACAGATACGCAGTATTTT.

The chain carries TRBV10-2 and TRBJ2-3; 11 positions agree with TRBD2. The CDR3 sequence is 17 residues long. The ends lost 5 bases at V and 5 bases at J; junction bases unmatched: 12. In germline, CDR1 is WSHSY, CDR2 SAAADI. DNA for the CDR3: TGCGCCAGCAGTATTAGACTAGCGGGGTCCAAAATAGATACGCAGTATTTT. As protein: CASSIRLAGSKIDTQYF.

The J gene is TRBJ2-3, the V gene TRBV5-1; 8 positions agree with TRBD2. Germline loops: CDR1 SGHRS, CDR2 YFSETQ. Trimming at V came to 1 base and at J to 3 bases, leaving 4 bases not matched to a gene. The CDR3 spans 15 residues. The CDR3 is CASSLTSGRTDTQYF. The CDR3 coding sequence is TGCGCCAGCAGCTTGACTAGCGGCAGGACAGATACGCAGTATTTT. Full variable domain (remainder filled in from reference TRBV5-1 and TRBJ2-3): KAGVTQTPRYLIKTRGQQVTLSCSPISGHRSVSWYQQTPGQGLQFLFEYFSETQRNKGNFPGRFSGRQFSNSRSEMNVSTLELGDSALYLCASSLTSGRTDTQYFGPGTRLTVL.

The chain combines TRBV12-5 with TRBJ2-3, with TRBD1 matching over 9 bases. This CDR3 has 13 amino acids. V was clipped by 7 bases and J by 4 bases; unmatched bases: 3. Germline values: CDR1 LGHNT, CDR2 FRNRAP. Written as DNA, the CDR3 is TGTGCTAGTGTCAGGACAGGGGCAGATACGCAGTATTTT. It is translated as CASVRTGADTQYF. Based on the CDR3 plus reference TRBV12-5 and TRBJ2-3, the full variable domain is DARVTQTPRHKVTEMGQEVTMRCQPILGHNTVFWYRQTMMQGLELLAYFRNRAPLDDSGMPKDRFSAEMPDATLATLKIQPSEPRDSAVYFCASVRTGADTQYFGPGTRLTVL.

This clone was found once. This chain connects TRBV5-8 to TRBJ2-5; 11 bases fit TRBD1. Trimming took 4 bases from V and 1 from J; bases not matched to a gene: 6. Germline V gene lookup returns CDR1 SGHTS and CDR2 YDEGEE. The CDR3 is made up of 16 amino acids. Here the CDR3 reads CASSIGTGGFQETQYF. The CDR3 DNA is TGTGCCAGCAGCATCGGGACAGGGGGTTTCCAAGAGACCCAGTACTTC.

The gene calls are TRBV9 and TRBJ1-3, with D unresolved. CDR1 SGDLS and CDR2 YYNGEE come from the germline V gene. Trimming stripped 1 base from V and 8 bases from J, with 10 bases between. This CDR3 has 13 residues. The CDR3 reads CASSVHQRDTIYF. The DNA of the CDR3 is TGTGCCAGCAGCGTACATCAGCGAGACACCATATATTTT.

V is TRBV5-1 and J is TRBJ2-1; D not certain. Germline values: CDR1 SGHRS, CDR2 YFSETQ. Trimming removed 0 bases at V and 5 bases at J, with 6 bases between. This CDR3 contains 13 residues. CDR3 DNA: TGCGCCAGCAGCTTGGACAGTAACAATGAGCAGTTCTTC. Protein sequence: CASSLDSNNEQFF.

The V and J genes are TRBV7-3 and TRBJ1-1, with unresolved D. This CDR3 has 14 residues. From germline, CDR1 is SGHTA and CDR2 FQGTGA. V dropped 0 bases and J dropped 2 bases, with 7 bases sitting between them. The CDR3 reads CASSLTHFNTEAFF. The CDR3 bases are TGTGCCAGCAGCTTAACCCACTTTAACACTGAAGCTTTCTTT.

This clone was seen just once. The chain recombines TRBV5-1 with TRBJ2-2; TRBD1 agrees at 7 bases. The CDR3 is made up of 16 amino acids. From germline, CDR1 is SGHRS and CDR2 YFSETQ. The trim removed 1 base at V and 0 bases at J, leaving 3 bases unmatched. The CDR3 nucleotides read TGCGCCAGCAGCTTGACAGGGGCTGCGAACACCGGGGAGCTGTTTTTT. Its protein product is CASSLTGAANTGELFF.

The V gene is TRBV7-9, the J gene TRBJ1-2, with D perhaps TRBD1 (6 bases). The CDR3 consists of 16 residues. CDR1 SEHNR and CDR2 FQNEAQ come from the germline V gene (reference sequence). Trimming removed 0 bases at V and 3 bases at J, with 14 bases between. The CDR3 here is CASSLALAGDYYGYTF. The CDR3 DNA is TGTGCCAGCAGCTTAGCGCTGGCAGGGGACTACTATGGCTACACCTTC.

The V and J genes are TRBV6-5 and TRBJ1-3, with a possible D match to TRBD1 (5 bases). The CDR3 contains 16 residues. From germline, CDR1 is MNHEY and CDR2 SVGAGI. V lost 4 bases, J lost 0 bases, and 13 bases lay in between. CDR3 sequence (DNA): TGTGCCAGCAGTTCCCTTCGACAGCACTCTGGAAACACCATATATTTT. Its protein product is CASSSLRQHSGNTIYF.

The V gene is TRBV6-5, the J gene TRBJ1-1; 9 bases fit TRBD1. The CDR3 runs 15 residues. V lost 0 bases to trimming and J lost 3 bases; unmatched junction nucleotides: 2. Germline V gene data show CDR1 as MNHEY and CDR2 as SVGAGI. CDR3 sequence: CASSYSRTGDTEAFF. The DNA of the CDR3 is TGTGCCAGCAGTTACTCCCGGACAGGGGACACTGAAGCTTTCTTT.

This chain joins TRBV6-5 and TRBJ1-1; D not resolved. The V gene's germline CDR1 is MNHEY and CDR2 SVGAGI. With 6 bases removed from V and 1 base from J, the gap between germline ends came to 6 bases. The CDR3 covers 12 residues. The CDR3 DNA reads as TGTGCCAGCAGGCTGGAGAACACTGAAGCTTTCTTT. As protein: CASRLENTEAFF.

The chain uses TRBV19 and TRBJ1-2; TRBD1 might be the D (5 bases). In germline, CDR1 is LNHDA, CDR2 SQIVND (reference sequence). The CDR3 loop spans 17 amino acids. Trimming pared 3 bases from V and 4 bases from J, leaving 21 bases between. The chain's CDR3 is CASSILPTDSNLYGYTF. CDR3 bases: TGTGCCAGTAGTATCCTCCCGACTGACAGTAATCTCTATGGCTACACCTTC.

CDR3 nucleotide sequence: TGTGCCAGCAGTTCCCGTCTGACAGGGTCGTTCAATCAGCCCCAGCATTTT. Residues: CASSSRLTGSFNQPQHF. The chain links TRBV27 to TRBJ1-5, with 7 bases aligning to TRBD1. CDR1 and CDR2 (germline): MNHEY, SMNVEV (reference sequence). CDR3 size: 17 residues. V shed 4 bases, J shed 3 bases, and the junction held 12 bases outside the gene matches.

The genes are TRBV5-1 and TRBJ1-6; possible D gene TRBD1, 5 bases. Per the germline V gene, CDR1 is SGHRS and CDR2 is YFSETQ. V was clipped by 2 bases and J by 10 bases, with 10 bases between them. The CDR3 is made up of 13 amino acids. The CDR3 DNA is TGCGCCAGCAGCTTCGGCGAGGGGTCACCCCTCCACTTT. Its protein product is CASSFGEGSPLHF. The full variable domain, rest sourced from reference TRBV5-1 and TRBJ1-6, is KAGVTQTPRYLIKTRGQQVTLSCSPISGHRSVSWYQQTPGQGLQFLFEYFSETQRNKGNFPGRFSGRQFSNSRSEMNVSTLELGDSALYLCASSFGEGSPLHFGNGTRLTVT.

The V call is TRBV5-1, the J call TRBJ2-5, with no clear D. The CDR3 loop spans 14 amino acids. Germline V gene lookup returns CDR1 SGHRS and CDR2 YFSETQ. Deletions cut 3 bases from V and 2 bases from J, with 11 bases between. This chain's CDR3 is CASSSRTVQETQYF. The CDR3 region has the DNA TGCGCCAGCAGCTCAAGGACGGTACAAGAGACCCAGTACTTC.

The gene calls are TRBV19 and TRBJ1-2; TRBD1 agrees at 10 bases. Germline CDR1 is LNHDA and CDR2 is SQIVND (reference sequence). V shed 3 bases and J 8 bases; nucleotides not matched to a gene: 3. There are 13 residues in the CDR3. This chain's CDR3 is CASSMTGGEGYTF. CDR3 DNA: TGTGCCAGTAGTATGACAGGGGGCGAGGGCTACACCTTC.

This rearrangement joins TRBV10-3 to TRBJ2-3; D is possibly TRBD2 (7 bases). V was pared by 10 bases and J by 2 bases, with 16 bases between. Germline V gene lookup returns CDR1 ENHRY and CDR2 SYGVKD. The CDR3 loop spans 14 amino acids. The CDR3 sequence is CATLAGGPTDTQYF. CDR3 nucleotides: TGTGCCACCTTAGCCGGGGGGCCCACAGATACGCAGTATTTT.

This sequence joins TRBV28 and TRBJ1-5; 7 nucleotides align to TRBD1. The germline gives CDR1 MDHEN, CDR2 SYDVKM. CDR3 length: 15 amino acids. The junction had 6 bases not matched to a gene; V was cut back by 2 bases and J by 5 bases. The CDR3 sequence: CASSLPSTGDQPQHF. Here the CDR3 DNA reads TGTGCCAGCAGTTTACCATCTACAGGGGATCAGCCCCAGCATTTT.